This TCR beta chain was sequenced during a study of metastatic and nonmetastatic thyroid tumors. About the research overall: For malignant and benign thyroid patients, tumor or nodule tissue and blood were the sources whose repertoires were compared.

No treatment had been given to any patient before thyroid surgery. Germline lookup yields CDR1 SGHRS and CDR2 YFSETQ. The CDR3 has 13 amino acids. Per the original methods: A classifier for distant metastasis in papillary thyroid cancer was constructed using CDR3 differences observed across clinicopathological groups. TCRdb re-analyzed the PCR reads through MiXCR. TCRdb's processing, not the study's, gives the V and J calls here. The data show 25,000 to 30,000 clones, roughly 17% seen once. Study-level results: Significantly higher TCR beta diversity was reportedly seen in malignant thyroid tumors than benign nodules, in blood and tumor.

Notes on this clone: What it binds is not known. One end of the junction is discordant with germline, which a read error may explain.

Sequencing used blood. The chain combines TRBV5-1 with TRBJ1-1; D may be TRBD1 (5 bases). This TCR derives from a male donor with papillary thyroid cancer or a benign thyroid nodule (not recorded which). Some clones in this sample may be carry-over from other donors' samples. The CDR3 sequence is CTSSFGGDTEVLF. The DNA for the CDR3 is TGCACCAGCAGCTTCGGGGGAGACACTGAAGTTCTCTTT.